These 27 T cell receptor beta chains originate from one sample sequenced in a study of T-cell memory formation after mild COVID-19. TCRdb re-analysed the 5' RACE reads in MiXCR, keeping a single row per CDR3 protein. The sample carries fewer than 650,000 distinct CDR3 sequences, 17% recorded once. The sequenced sample was PBMCs or a T cell subset sorted from them (not recorded which). Receptors were obtained from an adult woman who had mild COVID-19 (a few samples of this study predate the infection). Cell type and time point are not known.

This clonotype turned up a few times. The chain employs TRBV18 and TRBJ1-6; maybe TRBD1 (5 bases). Trimming removed 5 bases from V and 10 bases from J, with 18 bases in between. The CDR3 runs to 15 residues. Per the germline V gene, CDR1 is KGHSH and CDR2 is LQKENI. CDR3 loop: CASSTNDGAGSPLHF. DNA for the CDR3: TGTGCCAGCTCAACCAATGACGGGGCAGGCTCACCCCTCCACTTT.

The chain joins TRBV10-3 to TRBJ2-7; D might be TRBD1 (5 bases). V lost 2 bases and J 5 bases, leaving 10 bases between the germline ends. CDR3 length: 13 amino acids. Germline loops: CDR1 ENHRY, CDR2 SYGVKD. CDR3 in DNA: TGTGCCATCAGTGAGAGGGGTCTCGACGAGCAGTACTTC. As protein: CAISERGLDEQYF.

This clonotype turned up a few times. The V gene is TRBV7-2, the J gene TRBJ2-7; maybe TRBD2 (5 bases). Germline V lookup: CDR1 SGHTA, CDR2 FQGNSA. The CDR3 consists of 15 residues. With 0 bases removed from V and 3 bases from J, the gap between germline ends came to 12 bases. The CDR3 reads CASSLAGGADYEQYF. As DNA, the CDR3 is TGTGCCAGCAGCTTAGCTGGAGGCGCCGACTACGAGCAGTACTTC.

This chain joins TRBV9 and TRBJ1-1; D may be TRBD1 (5 bases). The CDR3 extends over 13 amino acids. Germline V gives CDR1 SGDLS, CDR2 YYNGEE. The V end was cut by 4 bases, the J end by 7 bases, with 14 bases between. The CDR3 DNA follows: TGTGCCAGCAGCCTTAGCCCAGGGAATGAAGCTTTCTTT. This gives the protein CASSLSPGNEAFF.

The chain carries TRBV12-3 or TRBV12-4 and TRBJ2-2; TRBD2 matches at 8 bases. The length of the CDR3 is 15 residues. Trimming took 5 bases from V and 0 from J; bases not matched to a gene: 2. DNA of the CDR3: TGTGCCAGCAGTCTGGGACTAGCGAACACCGGGGAGCTGTTTTTT. It yields the protein CASSLGLANTGELFF.

The chain uses TRBV18 and TRBJ2-7; D perhaps matches TRBD1 (5 bases). The CDR3 totals 16 residues. From germline, CDR1 is KGHSH and CDR2 LQKENI. The V end lost 3 bases, the J end lost 2 bases, and 17 bases lay between the germline ends. CDR3: CASSPRHGQTAYEQYF. The CDR3 coding sequence is TGTGCCAGCTCACCTCGACATGGCCAGACAGCCTACGAGCAGTACTTC.

The rearrangement links TRBV11-2 to TRBJ2-7; no clear D. The CDR3 covers 14 residues. The germline V and J ends were trimmed by 0 bases and 2 bases, with 8 bases remaining between them. Germline CDR1 SGHAT, CDR2 FQNNGV. The CDR3 DNA sequence: TGTGCCAGCAGCTTAGAGCGGTTGACCTACGAGCAGTACTTC. Translation gives CASSLERLTYEQYF.

This clonotype turned up a few times. In nucleotides, the CDR3 is TGTGCCAGCAGTTACTCGGGCAGTAGCTCTGGAAACACCATATATTTT. It specifies CASSYSGSSSGNTIYF. V is TRBV6-6 and J is TRBJ1-3; no clear D. Germline values: CDR1 MNHNY, CDR2 SVGAGI (reference sequence). Trimming stripped 0 bases from V and 0 bases from J, with 9 bases between. This CDR3 region has 16 residues.

The chain combines TRBV12-3 or TRBV12-4 with TRBJ2-2; D unclear. V shed 3 bases and J shed 1 base, with 6 bases lying between them. The CDR3 consists of 14 residues. For the CDR3, the DNA is TGTGCCAGCAGTTTCGCTGGGAACACCGGGGAGCTGTTTTTT. Its protein is CASSFAGNTGELFF.

This clonotype has only a few counts. The rearrangement uses TRBV20-1 and TRBJ2-7; 8 bases are a match to TRBD2. There are 14 residues in the CDR3. The germline V gene has CDR1 DFQATT and CDR2 SNEGSKA (reference sequence). J was trimmed by 2 bases and V by 1 base; bases with no gene match: 4. CDR3 nucleotide sequence: TGCAGTGCTAGAGGGATAGCGGGAACCTACGAGCAGTACTTC. It is translated as CSARGIAGTYEQYF.

There are a few counts of this clonotype. This sequence joins TRBV5-6 and TRBJ2-1, with 9 nucleotides matching TRBD2. Unmatched junction bases numbered 4, after V lost 2 bases and J lost 7 bases. This CDR3 has 14 residues. The germline gives CDR1 SGHDT, CDR2 YYEEEE. CDR3 region: CASSFGGGGNEQFF. CDR3 nucleotides: TGTGCCAGCAGCTTCGGCGGGGGGGGGAATGAGCAGTTCTTC.

This clonotype was found a few times. The V and J genes are TRBV7-2 and TRBJ2-7; 7 nucleotides match TRBD2. This CDR3 has 14 amino acids. Germline values: CDR1 SGHTA, CDR2 FQGNSA. Trimming removed 3 bases from V and 3 bases from J; junction bases left unmatched: 5. The CDR3 nucleotides are TGTGCCAGCAGCTTTGGGGAGGGAGGCTACGAGCAGTACTTC. This codes for CASSFGEGGYEQYF.

Written as DNA, the CDR3 is TGTGCCAGCAGTCTCCGGTGGGGGAATGAAAAACTGTTTTTT. It yields the protein CASSLRWGNEKLFF. The chain joins TRBV12-3 or TRBV12-4 to TRBJ1-4; D is perhaps TRBD1 (5 bases). Trimming left V 5 bases short and J 5 bases short, with 12 bases between. The length of the CDR3 is 14 residues.

This clonotype was detected a few times. This sequence joins TRBV12-3 or TRBV12-4 and TRBJ2-5; 11 bases align to TRBD1. This CDR3 region has 15 residues. V trimming: 6 bases; J trimming: 2 bases; junction bases outside the gene matches: 5. Here the CDR3 DNA reads TGTGCCAGCAGCCCGGACAGGGGGCAGCAAGAGACCCAGTACTTC. Amino acid sequence: CASSPDRGQQETQYF.

DNA of the CDR3: TGCGCCAGCAGTCGTTTACGGGCGGAGAGCAATCAGCCCCAGCATTTT. Amino acids: CASSRLRAESNQPQHF. The V gene is TRBV5-1, the J gene TRBJ1-5; D remains ambiguous. The CDR3 has 16 residues. The germline V and J ends were trimmed by 5 bases and 1 base, with 16 bases remaining between them. Germline V gene data show CDR1 as SGHRS and CDR2 as YFSETQ.

There are a few counts of this clonotype. J is TRBJ2-5 and V is TRBV12-3 or TRBV12-4; 10 positions agree with TRBD1. The CDR3 has 15 amino acids. With 6 bases clipped from V and 5 bases from J, the junction kept 9 bases outside the gene matches. The CDR3 sequence is CASSSGTGDEETQYF. The CDR3 DNA is TGTGCCAGCAGCTCCGGGACAGGGGATGAGGAGACCCAGTACTTC.

The gene calls are TRBV2 and TRBJ2-1, with 10 bases lining up with TRBD2. Trimming at V came to 6 bases and at J to 6 bases, leaving 11 bases not matched to a gene. This CDR3 is built from 16 residues. Germline V gene lookup returns CDR1 SNHLY and CDR2 FYNNEI. CDR3 DNA sequence: TGTGCCAGCAGCCCTCAGCCGGGACTAGCGTTCAATGAGCAGTTCTTC. This translates into CASSPQPGLAFNEQFF. The complete variable domain, with remaining parts taken from reference TRBV2 and TRBJ2-1, reads EPEVTQTPSHQVTQMGQEVILRCVPISNHLYFYWYRQILGQKVEFLVSFYNNEISEKSEIFDDQFSVERPDGSNFTLKIRSTKLEDSAMYFCASSPQPGLAFNEQFFGPGTRLTVL.

In its sample, this clonotype was seen many times. Written as DNA, the CDR3 is TGTGCCAGCAGCCCCCGACAGGTGCCCTACAATGAGCAGTTCTTC. Translated, it gives CASSPRQVPYNEQFF. The chain couples TRBV7-9 to TRBJ2-1; the D gene is possibly TRBD1 (6 bases). The germline V gene has CDR1 SEHNR and CDR2 FQNEAQ (reference sequence). Deletions cut 5 bases from V and 2 bases from J, with 13 bases between. The CDR3 runs 15 residues.

This chain connects TRBV6-6 to TRBJ2-1; D call uncertain. The germline V and J ends were trimmed by 2 bases and 8 bases, with 10 bases remaining between them. CDR1 and CDR2 (germline): MNHNY, SVGAGI (reference sequence). The CDR3 is made up of 13 amino acids. CDR3 loop: CASSYPPEDEQFF. DNA for the CDR3: TGTGCCAGCAGTTACCCCCCCGAGGATGAGCAGTTCTTC.

This clonotype was found many times. The chain joins TRBV6-5 to TRBJ2-1; D is uncertain. V dropped 6 bases and J dropped 0 bases, with 6 bases sitting between them. CDR1 and CDR2 (germline): MNHEY, SVGAGI. CDR3 length equals 13 residues. For the CDR3, the DNA is TGTGCCAGCAGCCGAAGCTCCTACAATGAGCAGTTCTTC. Its protein is CASSRSSYNEQFF.

V usage is TRBV11-3 and J usage is TRBJ2-7, with TRBD2 matching 10 bases. With V trimmed by 5 bases and J by 3 bases, 7 bases remained unmatched. The CDR3 runs to 15 residues. Germline values: CDR1 SGHNT, CDR2 YENEEA. The DNA of the CDR3 is TGTGCCAGCAGCCCTTCCAGGACTAGCGGCTACGAGCAGTACTTC. It is translated as CASSPSRTSGYEQYF.

This clonotype was counted only a few times. The chain employs TRBV3-1 and TRBJ2-7; TRBD2 matches 7 bases. The germline CDR1 and CDR2 sequences are LGHDT and YNNKEL (reference sequence). CDR3 length: 15 amino acids. With 2 bases clipped from V and 5 bases from J, the junction kept 9 bases outside the gene matches. The CDR3 DNA follows: TGTGCCAGCAGCCAATTGGGAGGGAAATTCCACGAGCAGTACTTC. Amino acids: CASSQLGGKFHEQYF.

V and J are TRBV11-1 and TRBJ1-1, with D possibly matching TRBD1 (5 bases). The CDR3 contains 14 residues. Trimming removed 4 bases at V and 9 bases at J, with 18 bases between. Germline V gene sequence: CDR1 SGHAT, CDR2 FQDESV (reference sequence). CDR3 in amino acids: CASSSFISGDQAFF. CDR3 DNA sequence: TGTGCCAGCAGCTCCTTTATTTCGGGGGACCAAGCTTTCTTT.

This clonotype was recorded a few times. The rearrangement uses TRBV5-1 and TRBJ1-4; D call uncertain. Germline V gene lookup returns CDR1 SGHRS and CDR2 YFSETQ. V gave up 1 base and J gave up 8 bases, with 9 bases separating them. The CDR3 length is 13 residues. CDR3 protein: CASSLFAGEKLFF. DNA for the CDR3: TGCGCCAGCAGCTTGTTCGCCGGGGAAAAACTGTTTTTT.

V usage is TRBV7-9 and J usage is TRBJ2-7; 10 bases are shared with TRBD2. The CDR3 spans 14 residues. V shed 4 bases, J shed 5 bases, and the junction held 5 bases outside the gene matches. Germline V gives CDR1 SEHNR, CDR2 FQNEAQ (reference sequence). CDR3 in DNA: TGTGCCAGCAGCTGGCTAGCGGGAGCACACGAGCAGTACTTC. Protein: CASSWLAGAHEQYF.

This clonotype was detected a few times. This chain connects TRBV4-3 to TRBJ1-2; TRBD1 matches at 9 bases. CDR3 length: 15 amino acids. Germline CDR1 LGHNA, CDR2 YSLEER. J was trimmed by 4 bases and V by 3 bases; bases with no gene match: 6. DNA of the CDR3: TGCGCCAGCAGCCAGGGGGACAGGGCAATCTATGGCTACACCTTC. Translated: CASSQGDRAIYGYTF.

This rearrangement joins TRBV5-1 to TRBJ2-2; 8 bases align to TRBD1. This CDR3 has 16 amino acids. V was clipped by 4 bases and J by 6 bases; unmatched bases: 11. Per germline, CDR1 SGHRS and CDR2 YFSETQ. The CDR3: CASSPPQGALAGELFF. In nucleotides, the CDR3 is TGCGCCAGCAGCCCCCCTCAGGGGGCCCTAGCCGGGGAGCTGTTTTTT.